A single sample gave rise to the 32 T cell receptor beta chains below, sequenced in a study of blood T cell repertoires in COVID-19. Assay used: immunoSEQ multiplex PCR; TCRdb lists only in-frame clones, some missing. This table has about 280,000 clones, 80% to 90% appearing once. Sequencing used peripheral blood. The receptors originated from a woman aged 45 to 65 who had recovered from COVID-19.

J is TRBJ2-3 and V is TRBV7-2, with D possibly being TRBD1 (6 bases). CDR3 length: 15 residues. V lost 1 base, J lost 8 bases, and 16 bases lay in between. Germline V CDR1 and CDR2: SGHTA, FQGNSA. The CDR3 coding sequence is TGTGCCAGCAGCTTAGTGGGGCCCCAAGGGGGTACGCAGTATTTT. Translating it yields CASSLVGPQGGTQYF. Together with reference TRBV7-2 and TRBJ2-3, the CDR3 gives the full variable domain: GAGVSQSPSNKVTEKGKDVELRCDPISGHTALYWYRQSLGQGLEFLIYFQGNSAPDKSGLPSDRFSAERTGGSVSTLTIQRTQQEDSAVYLCASSLVGPQGGTQYFGPGTRLTVL.

This clone appeared once. The chain joins TRBV9 to TRBJ2-5; 10 positions agree with TRBD1. There are 20 residues in the CDR3. Germline V CDR1 and CDR2: SGDLS, YYNGEE. Trimming took 0 bases from V and 4 from J; bases not matched to a gene: 18. The CDR3 coding sequence is TGTGCCAGCAGCGTAGCTTCGACGGTAGGACAGGGGGACTCCCGAGAGACCCAGTACTTC. It specifies CASSVASTVGQGDSRETQYF.

The rearrangement uses TRBV5-1 and TRBJ2-2, with a weak D call TRBD1 (6 bases). In germline, CDR1 is SGHRS, CDR2 YFSETQ. V gave up 1 base and J gave up 1 base, with 8 bases separating them. The CDR3 is 15 amino acids. The CDR3 DNA follows: TGCGCCAGCAGCTTGCTGACAGGGAACACCGGGGAGCTGTTTTTT. Protein sequence: CASSLLTGNTGELFF.

V and J are TRBV18 and TRBJ2-3; possibly TRBD1 for D (6 bases). Germline V gene lookup returns CDR1 KGHSH and CDR2 LQKENI. This CDR3 is 15 amino acids long. The V end was cut by 5 bases, the J end by 2 bases, with 14 bases between. In nucleotides, the CDR3 is TGTGCCAGCTCATCCCGACAGGCAGTCACAGATACGCAGTATTTT. Translating gives CASSSRQAVTDTQYF. Variable domain in full (rest from reference TRBV18 and TRBJ2-3): NAGVMQNPRHLVRRRGQEARLRCSPMKGHSHVYWYRQLPEEGLKFMVYLQKENIIDESGMPKERFSAEFPKEGPSILRIQQVVRGDSAAYFCASSSRQAVTDTQYFGPGTRLTVL.

This chain uses TRBV5-5 with TRBJ2-7; 9 bases match TRBD1. CDR3 size: 15 residues. Looked up from germline, CDR1 is SGHKS and CDR2 is YYEKEE (reference sequence). The J segment lost 0 bases and the V segment lost 4 bases, leaving 5 bases of the junction unmatched. The CDR3 loop reads CASSNRGLASYEQYF. CDR3 DNA sequence: TGTGCCAGCAGCAACAGGGGGCTCGCCTCCTACGAGCAGTACTTC.

This chain links TRBV6-5 with TRBJ2-7; D is undetermined. The germline CDR1 and CDR2 sequences are MNHEY and SVGAGI. V was shortened by 5 bases and J by 4 bases, with 9 bases between the two germline ends. This CDR3 is 12 amino acids long. CDR3 sequence (DNA): TGTGCCAGCAGTCCGACACCTTACGAGCAGTACTTC. This encodes CASSPTPYEQYF.

This clone occurred once. The CDR3, as DNA: TGTGCCAGCAGCCCCCCCGGGCAGGGCTCCTACAATGAGCAGTTCTTC. Translating gives CASSPPGQGSYNEQFF. The chain recombines TRBV7-2 with TRBJ2-1, with D possibly being TRBD1 (5 bases). Germline CDR1 SGHTA, CDR2 FQGNSA. Trimming left V 5 bases short and J 0 bases short, with 14 bases between. This CDR3 spans 16 amino acids.

J is TRBJ1-5 and V is TRBV7-2, with D possibly being TRBD1 (5 bases). V was clipped by 5 bases and J by 5 bases, with 19 bases between them. CDR1 is SGHTA, CDR2 FQGNSA, per germline. The CDR3 length is 16 residues. CDR3 coding DNA: TGTGCCAGCAGCCCCCACTCTGGGGCGACGGATCAGCCCCAGCATTTT. Encoded protein: CASSPHSGATDQPQHF.

This clone was seen a few times. This sequence joins TRBV28 and TRBJ2-7, with D possibly TRBD1 on 7 matching bases. V gave up 6 bases and J gave up 5 bases, with 20 bases separating them. The CDR3 is 15 amino acids. Germline loops: CDR1 MDHEN, CDR2 SYDVKM. In nucleotides, the CDR3 is TGTGCCAGCAGCCGTGAGGGGGCGGGAATGAACGAGCAGTACTTC. Its translation: CASSREGAGMNEQYF.

The V and J genes are TRBV7-9 and TRBJ2-2; 7 nucleotides align to TRBD1. Per the germline V gene, CDR1 is SEHNR and CDR2 is FQNEAQ (reference sequence). The CDR3 length is 15 residues. V gave up 1 base and J gave up 2 bases; unmatched junction bases: 1. In nucleotides, the CDR3 is TGTGCCAGCAGCTTAGGACAGGGCAACACCGGGGAGCTGTTTTTT. It codes for CASSLGQGNTGELFF.

The chain links TRBV28 to TRBJ2-3; the match to TRBD2 covers 7 bases. V trimming: 5 bases; J trimming: 6 bases; junction bases outside the gene matches: 11. Germline lookup yields CDR1 MDHEN and CDR2 SYDVKM. The CDR3 contains 15 residues. The CDR3 sequence: CASSPPSGAHDTQYF. DNA for the CDR3: TGTGCCAGCAGTCCCCCTAGCGGAGCCCACGATACGCAGTATTTT. The full variable domain, completed using reference TRBV28 and TRBJ2-3, is DVKVTQSSRYLVKRTGEKVFLECVQDMDHENMFWYRQDPGLGLRLIYFSYDVKMKEKGDIPEGYSVSREKKERFSLILESASTNQTSMYLCASSPPSGAHDTQYFGPGTRLTVL.

V gene TRBV6-5 combines with J gene TRBJ2-5; TRBD1 is a possible D gene (6 bases). CDR1 is MNHEY and CDR2 is SVGAGI in the germline V gene. The CDR3 totals 15 residues. V lost 4 bases, J lost 5 bases, and 17 bases lay in between. Here the CDR3 reads CASSFRVERGETQYF. For the CDR3, the DNA is TGTGCCAGCAGTTTTAGGGTTGAAAGGGGGGAGACCCAGTACTTC.

V usage is TRBV18 and J usage is TRBJ2-1, with a weak D call TRBD1 (5 bases). Trimming removed 3 bases from V and 8 bases from J, with 11 bases in between. The CDR3 runs 13 residues. Germline CDR1 KGHSH, CDR2 LQKENI. The CDR3, as DNA: TGTGCCAGCTCACCCCCAGGGATGGATGAGCAGTTCTTC. Encoded protein: CASSPPGMDEQFF.

This chain links TRBV28 with TRBJ2-2; weak D call: TRBD2 (6 bases). CDR3 size: 12 residues. In germline, CDR1 is MDHEN, CDR2 SYDVKM. V lost 6 bases and J lost 4, with 6 bases in between. CDR3 coding DNA: TGTGCCAGCAGGGGAGGCACCGGGGAGCTGTTTTTT. This sequence encodes CASRGGTGELFF. Drawing the rest from reference TRBV28 and TRBJ2-2, the complete variable domain is DVKVTQSSRYLVKRTGEKVFLECVQDMDHENMFWYRQDPGLGLRLIYFSYDVKMKEKGDIPEGYSVSREKKERFSLILESASTNQTSMYLCASRGGTGELFFGEGSRLTVL.

This clone was seen a single time. This chain connects TRBV7-8 to TRBJ2-7; 8 positions agree with TRBD1. V lost 1 base to trimming and J lost 0 bases; unmatched junction nucleotides: 2. The CDR3 runs 15 residues. Germline V CDR1 and CDR2: SGHVS, FQNEAQ. DNA for the CDR3: TGTGCCAGCAGCTTAGGGACAGGGAGCTCCTACGAGCAGTACTTC. This encodes CASSLGTGSSYEQYF.

The CDR3 DNA is TGTGCCAGCAGCTCCAGGACAGAGGTCACAGATACGCAGTATTTT. It codes for CASSSRTEVTDTQYF. The rearrangement joins TRBV5-6 to TRBJ2-3; D is perhaps TRBD1 (6 bases). Germline V gives CDR1 SGHDT, CDR2 YYEEEE. The CDR3 spans 15 residues. Between the trimmed V and J ends, which lost 3 bases and 2 bases, there was a span of 13 bases. The full variable domain, in which reference TRBV5-6 and TRBJ2-3 provide the parts outside the CDR3, is DAGVTQSPTHLIKTRGQQVTLRCSPKSGHDTVSWYQQALGQGPQFIFQYYEEEERQRGNFPDRFSGHQFPNYSSELNVNALLLGDSALYLCASSSRTEVTDTQYFGPGTRLTVL.

In DNA, the CDR3 is TGTGCCAGCAGCCGCGCGGGGGGGCGGAGGGGAGAGACCCAGTACTTC. Residues: CASSRAGGRRGETQYF. The chain uses TRBV7-2 and TRBJ2-5; TRBD2 matches 9 bases. Looked up from germline, CDR1 is SGHTA and CDR2 is FQGNSA. V lost 5 bases to trimming and J lost 4 bases; unmatched junction nucleotides: 11. The CDR3 loop spans 16 amino acids.

Comments on this clone: A read error may be the cause here, since a much bigger clone is one base away. The gene calls are TRBV9 and TRBJ1-3; 7 bases are a match to TRBD1. Per germline, CDR1 SGDLS and CDR2 YYNGEE. The CDR3 consists of 16 residues. The DNA of the CDR3 is TGTGTCAGCAGCACCAGACAGGGACCCTCTGGAAACACCATATATTTT. Encoded protein: CVSSTRQGPSGNTIYF.

J is TRBJ1-2 and V is TRBV7-2; 10 bases are shared with TRBD1. The germline V gene encodes CDR1 SGHTA and CDR2 FQGNSA. Trimming removed 6 bases from V and 8 bases from J; junction bases left unmatched: 9. The CDR3 totals 14 residues. The CDR3 coding sequence is TGTGCCAGCAGTCCCGGGACAGGGGTGGAGGGCTACACCTTC. Its translation: CASSPGTGVEGYTF.

The V call is TRBV2, the J call TRBJ2-2; D is perhaps TRBD1 (6 bases). V lost 5 bases to trimming and J lost 7 bases, with 11 bases between them. The CDR3 is made up of 13 amino acids. Germline V CDR1 and CDR2: SNHLY, FYNNEI. CDR3 sequence (DNA): TGTGCCAGCAGTATTGTAGGGGGCGGGGAGCTGTTTTTT. It specifies CASSIVGGGELFF.

This clone appeared a few times. A much larger clone is a single base away; this may be a read error. The V call is TRBV28, the J call TRBJ1-1, with 7 bases matching TRBD1. Germline CDR1 MDHEN, CDR2 SYDVKM. V was clipped by 6 bases and J by 5 bases; unmatched bases: 0. The CDR3 spans 11 residues. The CDR3 protein is CASRQGTEAFF. The CDR3 DNA is TGTGCCAGCAGACAGGGGACTGAAGCTTTCTTT.

V usage is TRBV27 and J usage is TRBJ1-1; a possible D gene is TRBD1 (5 bases). This CDR3 comprises 15 residues. CDR1 MNHEY and CDR2 SMNVEV come from the germline V gene (reference sequence). The ends were cut back, 7 bases at V and 3 bases at J, with 18 bases in the middle. For the CDR3, the DNA is TGTGCCAGCAAGGGGTATGGCTTAGAGGACACTGAAGCTTTCTTT. The encoded protein is CASKGYGLEDTEAFF.

The chain has TRBV5-1 and TRBJ2-2; 7 bases are shared with TRBD1. The J segment lost 2 bases and the V segment lost 6 bases, leaving 7 bases of the junction unmatched. The germline CDR1 and CDR2 sequences are SGHRS and YFSETQ. The CDR3 consists of 15 residues. CDR3 residues: CASTETGTNTGELFF. The CDR3 coding sequence is TGCGCCAGCACCGAGACAGGGACCAACACCGGGGAGCTGTTTTTT.

V usage is TRBV6-5 and J usage is TRBJ1-2, with TRBD1 matching 7 bases. Trimming removed 5 bases from V and 4 bases from J; junction bases left unmatched: 4. The CDR3 has 13 amino acids. From germline, CDR1 is MNHEY and CDR2 SVGAGI. The CDR3 protein is CASSPQGTYGYTF. CDR3 DNA: TGTGCCAGCAGTCCACAGGGGACCTATGGCTACACCTTC.

V and J are TRBV4-3 and TRBJ1-5; 8 nucleotides match TRBD1. Germline assignment: CDR1 LGHNA and CDR2 YSLEER. The CDR3 consists of 15 residues. V lost 4 bases to trimming and J lost 0 bases; unmatched junction nucleotides: 2. The DNA for the CDR3 is TGCGCCAGCAGCCCTGGACAGGGTAGCAATCAGCCCCAGCATTTT. It is translated as CASSPGQGSNQPQHF.

This clone is a singleton in its sample. The genes are TRBV30 and TRBJ2-5; 11 bases are shared with TRBD2. J gave up 5 bases and V 5 bases, and 4 bases lay outside the gene matches. CDR1 is GTSNPN, CDR2 SVGIG, per germline (reference sequence). This CDR3 contains 13 residues. The CDR3 sequence: CAWATSGSETQYF. For the CDR3, the DNA is TGTGCCTGGGCTACTAGCGGGAGTGAGACCCAGTACTTC.

V and J are TRBV18 and TRBJ2-7; 11 bases match TRBD1. V dropped 8 bases and J dropped 4; count of bases not matched to a gene: 7. Germline V gene data show CDR1 as KGHSH and CDR2 as LQKENI. This CDR3 comprises 14 residues. The CDR3 protein is CASTPGTGGYEQYF. The CDR3 bases are TGTGCCAGCACTCCCGGGACAGGGGGTTACGAGCAGTACTTC.

This clone was counted between two and nine times. This rearrangement joins TRBV10-3 to TRBJ2-7; the D gene is possibly TRBD1 (5 bases). Germline CDR1 reads ENHRY; CDR2 reads SYGVKD. V was trimmed by 4 bases and J by 2 bases, leaving 9 bases between them. This CDR3 contains 13 residues. The CDR3 coding sequence is TGTGCCATCAGTGGGAAGGGGACCTACGAGCAGTACTTC. Its translation is CAISGKGTYEQYF.

CDR3 in DNA: TGTGCCAGCAGCTTAGACAGGACGAGCTCCTACGAGCAGTACTTC. Protein product: CASSLDRTSSYEQYF. V and J are TRBV7-2 and TRBJ2-7, with D possibly matching TRBD1 (5 bases). V was pared by 1 base and J by 0 bases, with 10 bases between. The CDR3 covers 15 residues. Germline CDR1 is SGHTA and CDR2 is FQGNSA.

The chain couples TRBV27 to TRBJ1-2; 9 nucleotides match TRBD1. The length of the CDR3 is 13 residues. V lost 5 bases and J lost 6; bases outside the gene matches: 4. The germline V gene has CDR1 MNHEY and CDR2 SMNVEV (reference sequence). CDR3 nucleotides: TGTGCCAGCAGTAAAGGGACAGGGAATGGCTACACCTTC. Translation: CASSKGTGNGYTF.

The chain carries TRBV19 and TRBJ2-7; TRBD1 matches at 7 bases. Trimming cost V 4 bases and J 5 bases; bases outside gene matches: 8. This CDR3 has 14 amino acids. In germline, CDR1 is LNHDA, CDR2 SQIVND (reference sequence). The CDR3, as DNA: TGTGCCAGTAGTACGTCGAGACAGGGCCACGAGCAGTACTTC. Its protein is CASSTSRQGHEQYF.

V usage is TRBV23-1 and J usage is TRBJ1-5; D call uncertain. TRBV23-1 is identified as an open reading frame with a role that is uncertain. With 0 bases removed from V and 0 bases from J, the gap between germline ends came to 27 bases. This CDR3 is 22 amino acids long. CDR3 amino acids: CASSQSQEVRRKAVHSNQPQHF. CDR3 sequence (DNA): TGCGCCAGCAGTCAATCCCAGGAGGTGCGCAGGAAGGCCGTCCATAGCAATCAGCCCCAGCATTTT.